The clone carrying this T cell receptor beta chain showed up just a few times. Its cognate antigen is unknown. The data derive from a study of T-cell reconstitution after alpha-beta-depleted transplantation in children. Germline V gene data show CDR1 as SGHRS and CDR2 as YFSETQ. Trimming pared 4 bases from V and 3 bases from J, leaving 23 bases between. The CDR3 runs 17 residues. Unique molecular identifiers were built into the TCRbeta library. MiXCR, run by TCRdb on the PCR reads, gives a single entry per CDR3 protein. The table includes around 960,000 distinct CDR3 sequences, roughly 31% detected once. Study-wide points: Roughly two months post-transplant, alpha-beta T cells reportedly originated from several hundred graft clones that had expanded. It was surviving recipient T cells and thymic progenitors that gave some patients high TCRbeta diversity at day 60.

The chain couples TRBV5-1 to TRBJ2-7; D perhaps matches TRBD2 (6 bases). This specimen consisted of PBMCs, mostly from graft donor cells, obtained 360 days after TCRalphabeta/CD19-depleted stem cell transplant. The source is a boy in the first two years of life who had a stem cell transplant for SCID, so the T cells may come from the graft donor. The CDR3 reads CASSVKLLGTGDYEQYF. DNA of the CDR3: TGCGCCAGCAGCGTGAAACTATTGGGTACGGGGGACTACGAGCAGTACTTC.